The 5 T cell receptor beta chains given below trace back to one sample, sequenced in a study of T cells in Graves' hyperthyroidism and ophthalmopathy. The TCR beta CDR3 regions underwent amplification using RNA transcripts as the source. HTBI primers drove first-round RT-PCR of the TCR CDR3. TCRdb re-called the multiplex PCR reads with MiXCR, one entry per CDR3 protein. The sample has around 420,000 distinct CDR3 sequences; less than 20% are singletons. Sequenced: blood. The receptors here all came from a young woman with Graves' hyperthyroidism.

This clonotype was recorded at least ten times. The chain recombines TRBV20-1 with TRBJ2-7; 9 bases line up with TRBD1. The V gene's germline CDR1 is DFQATT and CDR2 SNEGSKA (reference sequence). This CDR3 comprises 15 residues. With V trimmed by 7 bases and J by 1 base, 11 bases remained unmatched. The CDR3 region has the DNA TGCAGTGTTAGTTTAGGACAGGGGTCATCCTACGAGCAGTACTTC. Its translation: CSVSLGQGSSYEQYF.

This clonotype was seen many times. The chain recombines TRBV11-3 with TRBJ2-4; tentative D call: TRBD2 (6 bases). The CDR3 runs 15 residues. V lost 4 bases and J lost 9, with 19 bases in between. CDR1 is SGHNT, CDR2 YENEEA, per germline. Here the CDR3 reads CASSSSWTNRTIQYF. Written as DNA, the CDR3 is TGTGCCAGCAGCTCTAGTTGGACTAACAGAACCATTCAGTACTTC.

CDR3 protein: CASSHLGPIREQYF. In DNA form, the CDR3 reads TGCGCCAGCAGCCATTTAGGCCCGATACGCGAGCAGTACTTC. The chain joins TRBV4-1 to TRBJ2-7, with D unclear. CDR1 is MGHRA and CDR2 is YSYEKL in the germline V gene. The V gene lost 3 bases and the J gene lost 6 bases, with 15 bases spanning the gap. This CDR3 is built from 14 residues.

V and J are TRBV20-1 and TRBJ1-5; D possibly corresponds to TRBD1 (5 bases). V was shortened by 3 bases and J by 0 bases, with 12 bases between the two germline ends. Germline loops: CDR1 DFQATT, CDR2 SNEGSKA (reference sequence). The CDR3 has 15 amino acids. The CDR3 region has the DNA TGCAGTGCTAGTTCGGAACAGGCTAGCAATCAGCCCCAGCATTTT. It translates to CSASSEQASNQPQHF.

This clonotype appeared many times. The chain is built from TRBV10-3 and TRBJ2-2; no firm D call. Per the germline V gene, CDR1 is ENHRY and CDR2 is SYGVKD. Trimming shortened V by 8 bases and J by 8 bases, and 21 bases separated the two germline ends. The CDR3 is 15 amino acids. Here the CDR3 reads CAIRPILSSPGELFF. Here the CDR3 DNA reads TGTGCCATCCGCCCGATTCTTAGTAGTCCTGGGGAGCTGTTTTTT.